Given below is one T cell receptor (beta chain) in context. Its antigen remains unidentified. CDR3 and TCR beta VDJ profiling relied on a genomic DNA template. TCRdb recomputed calls from the reads with MiXCR, one row per CDR3 protein. The sample contains about 200,000 distinct CDR3 sequences, about 37% of which appear only once. The CDR3 totals 15 residues. The ends were cut back, 1 base at V and 7 bases at J, with 15 bases in the middle. The germline V gene has CDR1 SGHRS and CDR2 YFSETQ. The sample originates from a study of CD8+CD57+ T cells in acquired aplastic anemia. Study details: Mean yield of DNA from sorted CD4+ and CD8+ cells was approximately 3 ug. For CD4+ cells, healthy donors had an average of about 11 million reads. Broader study findings: Patients shared twenty-nine CD8+ CDR3 sequences with controls.

J is TRBJ2-1 and V is TRBV5-1, with a possible D match to TRBD1 (7 bases). The sequenced material came from sorted CD4+, CD8+, or CD8+CD57+ T cells (not recorded which) from PBMCs. The TCR comes from a human donor in good health, serving as a control. CDR3 protein: CASSLSSGGINEQFF. CDR3 in DNA: TGCGCCAGCAGCTTGAGCTCAGGGGGGATTAATGAGCAGTTCTTC.